Listed below are T cell receptor beta chains from one sample, sequenced in a study of blood T cell repertoires in COVID-19. TCRdb's copy holds only in-frame clones and misses some; the assay was immunoSEQ multiplex PCR. Here the sample spans 60,000 to 90,000 clones, 70% to 90% being singletons. Sequenced: peripheral blood. The origin of the receptors is an elderly woman with active or convalescent COVID-19. CDR3s include the opening cysteine and the closing phenylalanine or tryptophan. The order of the fields is J gene, V gene, D gene, clone size, CDR3 DNA, CDR3 protein. D genes are given only for firm matches. Not all rows give a size; the values are once, few, many and, for expanded clones, a class.

j_call: TRBJ2-3; v_call: TRBV7-2; d_call: TRBD2; clone_size: -; cdr3_nt: TGTGCCAGCAGCTTAGAACTAGCGGGGGCCCAAGGAGATACGCAGTATTTT; cdr3_aa: CASSLELAGAQGDTQYF
j_call: TRBJ2-5; v_call: TRBV5-1; d_call: -; clone_size: -; cdr3_nt: TGCGCCAGCAGCCCTACAGGGAGCAGGGAGACCCAGTACTTC; cdr3_aa: CASSPTGSRETQYF
j_call: TRBJ2-7; v_call: TRBV14; d_call: -; clone_size: -; cdr3_nt: TGTGCCAGCAGCCAAGAAGGGGGGGTCGGTGTATGGGAGCAGTACTTC; cdr3_aa: CASSQEGGVGVWEQYF
j_call: TRBJ1-3; v_call: TRBV5-1; d_call: TRBD1; clone_size: once; cdr3_nt: TGCGCCAGCAGCTCCGGGACAGGCCGCTCTGGAAACACCATATATTTT; cdr3_aa: CASSSGTGRSGNTIYF
j_call: TRBJ2-5; v_call: TRBV28; d_call: -; clone_size: once; cdr3_nt: TGTGCCAGCAGTCCAGCCCGGGGTGGGACCCAGTACTTC; cdr3_aa: CASSPARGGTQYF
j_call: TRBJ2-7; v_call: TRBV7-9; d_call: -; clone_size: -; cdr3_nt: TGTGCCAGCAGCTTAGGAGGTCTAGCGCTTACCTACGAGCAGTACTTC; cdr3_aa: CASSLGGLALTYEQYF
j_call: TRBJ1-5; v_call: TRBV18; d_call: -; clone_size: -; cdr3_nt: TGTGCCAGCTCACCGACAACTGATAGCAATCAGCCCCAGCATTTT; cdr3_aa: CASSPTTDSNQPQHF
j_call: TRBJ1-2; v_call: TRBV2; d_call: -; clone_size: -; cdr3_nt: TGTGCCAGCAATTCGGGGGTCTATGGCTACACCTTC; cdr3_aa: CASNSGVYGYTF
j_call: TRBJ1-5; v_call: TRBV7-9; d_call: TRBD1; clone_size: -; cdr3_nt: TGTGCCAGCAGCTTATGGGTTTCTGGAAGGGGGCGGGCCAATCAGCCCCAGCATTTT; cdr3_aa: CASSLWVSGRGRANQPQHF
j_call: TRBJ2-1; v_call: TRBV12-5; d_call: TRBD2; clone_size: -; cdr3_nt: TGTGCTAGTGGACCTAGCGGGAGCGATGAGCAGTTCTTC; cdr3_aa: CASGPSGSDEQFF
j_call: TRBJ1-1; v_call: TRBV4-3; d_call: -; clone_size: -; cdr3_nt: TGCGCCAGCAGCTCCTCAAGTGGCGGGAACACTGAAGCTTTCTTT; cdr3_aa: CASSSSSGGNTEAFF
j_call: TRBJ1-2; v_call: TRBV6-5; d_call: TRBD1; clone_size: -; cdr3_nt: TGTGCCAGCAGGAAGACAGGGTTTGGTTCTGGCTACACCTTC; cdr3_aa: CASRKTGFGSGYTF
j_call: TRBJ2-3; v_call: TRBV6-6; d_call: TRBD2; clone_size: once; cdr3_nt: TGTGCCAGCAGCCGTAGCGGGGCTAGCACAGATACGCAGTATTTT; cdr3_aa: CASSRSGASTDTQYF
j_call: TRBJ2-2; v_call: TRBV11-3; d_call: -; clone_size: -; cdr3_nt: TGTGCCAGCAGCTCTAGGACACTGAACACCGGGGAGCTGTTTTTT; cdr3_aa: CASSSRTLNTGELFF
j_call: TRBJ1-5; v_call: TRBV3-1/TRBV3-2; d_call: TRBD1; clone_size: -; cdr3_nt: TGTGCCAGCAGCCACTCGGACAGGATTTATCAGCCCCAGCATTTT; cdr3_aa: CASSHSDRIYQPQHF
j_call: TRBJ1-1; v_call: TRBV7-2; d_call: TRBD1; clone_size: -; cdr3_nt: TGTGCCAGCAGCCTAAGACGGACAGGGGAGACTGAAGCTTTCTTT; cdr3_aa: CASSLRRTGETEAFF
j_call: TRBJ2-2; v_call: TRBV28; d_call: TRBD2; clone_size: -; cdr3_nt: TGTGCCACCATGAGGGGAGGGAGCACCGGGGAGCTGTTTTTT; cdr3_aa: CATMRGGSTGELFF
j_call: TRBJ2-2; v_call: TRBV11-3; d_call: TRBD1; clone_size: -; cdr3_nt: TGTGCCAGCAGCCCCGGACAGGGAGCTTTTAACACCGGGGAGCTGTTTTTT; cdr3_aa: CASSPGQGAFNTGELFF
j_call: TRBJ1-6; v_call: TRBV27; d_call: -; clone_size: -; cdr3_nt: TGTGCCAGCAGCGACGGGAGTTCCTATAATTCACCCCTCCACTTT; cdr3_aa: CASSDGSSYNSPLHF
j_call: TRBJ1-1; v_call: TRBV3-1/TRBV3-2; d_call: -; clone_size: few; cdr3_nt: TGTGCCAGCACCCCGGGAGGGGGGAGAGTAGAAGCTTTCTTT; cdr3_aa: CASTPGGGRVEAFF
j_call: TRBJ2-1; v_call: TRBV2; d_call: TRBD1; clone_size: -; cdr3_nt: TGTGCCAGCAGACCGGGACAGGGTCCCTACAATGAGCAGTTCTTC; cdr3_aa: CASRPGQGPYNEQFF
j_call: TRBJ1-5; v_call: TRBV7-9; d_call: TRBD1; clone_size: -; cdr3_nt: TGTGCCAGCAGCCCCGGGCAGGGGGGACGGCCCCAGCATTTT; cdr3_aa: CASSPGQGGRPQHF
j_call: TRBJ2-7; v_call: TRBV3-1/TRBV3-2; d_call: -; clone_size: once; cdr3_nt: TGTGCCAGCAGCCAAGATTGGCAGGTCGGCGAGCAGTACTTC; cdr3_aa: CASSQDWQVGEQYF
j_call: TRBJ1-2; v_call: TRBV12-3/TRBV12-4; d_call: -; clone_size: -; cdr3_nt: TGTGCCAGCAGTTTTTCGGGTACTCACTACACCTTC; cdr3_aa: CASSFSGTHYTF
j_call: TRBJ1-2; v_call: TRBV2; d_call: TRBD1; clone_size: few; cdr3_nt: TGTGCCAGCATAGAAACCCGACAGGGGGGCGGCTACACCTTC; cdr3_aa: CASIETRQGGGYTF
j_call: TRBJ1-5; v_call: TRBV5-1; d_call: -; clone_size: -; cdr3_nt: TGCGCCAGCAGCTTGGGCCCCGGGGGGGAAGGTCAGCCCCAGCATTTT; cdr3_aa: CASSLGPGGEGQPQHF
j_call: TRBJ2-1; v_call: TRBV2; d_call: -; clone_size: -; cdr3_nt: TGTGCCAGCAGTGACCGGCGGGCTAAGCAGTTCTTC; cdr3_aa: CASSDRRAKQFF
j_call: TRBJ2-5; v_call: TRBV5-1; d_call: -; clone_size: once; cdr3_nt: TGCGCCAGCAGCTTGACGACAGCGCAAGAGACCCAGTACTTC; cdr3_aa: CASSLTTAQETQYF